This note documents a single T cell receptor (beta chain) sequence. The CDR3 has 13 residues. CDR1 and CDR2 from the germline V gene are DFQATT and SNEGSKA (reference sequence). The junction had 6 bases not matched to a gene; V was cut back by 5 bases and J by 3 bases. The sample originates from a study of T cells after yellow fever vaccination. TCR cDNA was made by 5'RACE template switching, adding a universal primer site and UMIs. TCRdb fed the 5' RACE reads into MiXCR, producing one record per CDR3 protein. The table records a few hundred thousand distinct CDR3 sequences, 15% to 20% of them present only once.

This TCR came from a young man who received the YFV17D yellow fever vaccine. This chain uses TRBV20-1 with TRBJ2-5; 7 bases are shared with TRBD1. Source: PBMCs, taken 15 days after the yellow fever booster vaccination. CDR3 amino acids: CSAGTEIKETQYF. CDR3 coding DNA: TGCAGTGCTGGGACAGAAATTAAAGAGACCCAGTACTTC.